This entry features one T cell receptor (beta chain) sequence. The primer mix had 60 Vbeta and 13 Jbeta primers. As handled by the study authors: Some 9.9 million of roughly 81 million unique TCR beta chains were shared, per a later count. Sequencing used immunoSEQ multiplex PCR; TCRdb keeps in-frame clones, though not all of them. Clone size and V and J calls were adopted from that table, with D and trimming inferred from the DNA. The data contain about 140,000 clones, around 82% of them seen just once; the ten biggest clones take up roughly 3.2%. These data are taken from a study of cytomegalovirus exposure and HLA in healthy donors. The V end was cut by 3 bases, the J end by 3 bases, with 6 bases between. Germline CDR1 and CDR2: GTSNPN and SVGIG (reference sequence). The CDR3 loop spans 11 amino acids.

Source material: PBMCs. The receptor was isolated from a man in his late teens or twenties in good health and CMV-seropositive. V gene TRBV30 combines with J gene TRBJ2-7; the D is unclear. The CDR3 here is CAWSPSYEQYF. DNA for the CDR3: TGTGCCTGGAGCCCTAGCTACGAGCAGTACTTC. Full variable domain (remainder filled in from reference TRBV30 and TRBJ2-7): SQTIHQWPATLVQPVGSPLSLECTVEGTSNPNLYWYRQAAGRGLQLLFYSVGIGQISSEVPQNLSASRPQDRQFILSSKKLLLSDSGFYLCAWSPSYEQYFGPGTRLTVT.